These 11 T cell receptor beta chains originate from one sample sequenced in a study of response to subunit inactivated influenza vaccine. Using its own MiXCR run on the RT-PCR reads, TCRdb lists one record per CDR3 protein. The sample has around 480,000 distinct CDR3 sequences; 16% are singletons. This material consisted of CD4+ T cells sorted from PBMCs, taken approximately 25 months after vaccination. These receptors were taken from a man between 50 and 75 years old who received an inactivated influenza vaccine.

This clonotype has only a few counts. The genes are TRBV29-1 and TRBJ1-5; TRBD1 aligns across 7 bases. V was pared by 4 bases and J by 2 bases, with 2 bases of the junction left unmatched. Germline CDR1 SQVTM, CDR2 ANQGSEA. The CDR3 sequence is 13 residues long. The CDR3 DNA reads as TGCAGCGTTGTTGGACAGGGCAATCAGCCCCAGCATTTT. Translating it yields CSVVGQGNQPQHF.

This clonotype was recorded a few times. This CDR3 reads CASSLASRHPGELFF. CDR3 DNA: TGTGCCAGCAGCTTAGCATCCCGACATCCCGGGGAGCTGTTTTTT. The chain recombines TRBV7-2 with TRBJ2-2; no firm D call. V dropped 0 bases and J dropped 6 bases, with 11 bases sitting between them. This CDR3 spans 15 amino acids. Germline V gene data show CDR1 as SGHTA and CDR2 as FQGNSA. The whole variable domain, filled in from reference TRBV7-2 and TRBJ2-2, reads GAGVSQSPSNKVTEKGKDVELRCDPISGHTALYWYRQSLGQGLEFLIYFQGNSAPDKSGLPSDRFSAERTGGSVSTLTIQRTQQEDSAVYLCASSLASRHPGELFFGEGSRLTVL.

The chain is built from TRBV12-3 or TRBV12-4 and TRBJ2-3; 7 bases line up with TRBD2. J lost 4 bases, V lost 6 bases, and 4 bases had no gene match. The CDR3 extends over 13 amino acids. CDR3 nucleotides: TGTGCCAGCAGAGGACTAGGTGCAGATACGCAGTATTTT. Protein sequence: CASRGLGADTQYF.

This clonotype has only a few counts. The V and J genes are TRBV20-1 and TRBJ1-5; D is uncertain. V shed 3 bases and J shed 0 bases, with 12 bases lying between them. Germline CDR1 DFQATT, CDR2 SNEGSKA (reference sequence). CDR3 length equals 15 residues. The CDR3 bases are TGCAGTGCTAGGGATCAGAAGTATAGCAATCAGCCCCAGCATTTT. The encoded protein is CSARDQKYSNQPQHF.

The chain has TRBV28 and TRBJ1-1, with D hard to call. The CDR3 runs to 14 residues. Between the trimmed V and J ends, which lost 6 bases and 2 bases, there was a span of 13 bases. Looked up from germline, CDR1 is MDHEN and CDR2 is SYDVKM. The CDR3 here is CASRKDGPNTEAFF. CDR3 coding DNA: TGTGCCAGCAGGAAGGACGGTCCTAACACTGAAGCTTTCTTT.

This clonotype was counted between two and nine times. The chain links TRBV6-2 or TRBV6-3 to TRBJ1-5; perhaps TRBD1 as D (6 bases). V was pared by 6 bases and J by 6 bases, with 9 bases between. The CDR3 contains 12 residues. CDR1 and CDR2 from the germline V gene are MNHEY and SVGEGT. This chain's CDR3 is CASREGGQPQHF. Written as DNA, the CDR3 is TGTGCCAGCAGGGAGGGGGGTCAGCCCCAGCATTTT.

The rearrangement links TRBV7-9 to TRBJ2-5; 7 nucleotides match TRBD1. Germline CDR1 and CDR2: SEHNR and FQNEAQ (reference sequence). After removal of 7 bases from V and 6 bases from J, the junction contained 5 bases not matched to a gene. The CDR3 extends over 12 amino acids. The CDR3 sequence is CASNRGGKTQYF. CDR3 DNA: TGTGCCAGCAACAGGGGTGGAAAGACCCAGTACTTC.

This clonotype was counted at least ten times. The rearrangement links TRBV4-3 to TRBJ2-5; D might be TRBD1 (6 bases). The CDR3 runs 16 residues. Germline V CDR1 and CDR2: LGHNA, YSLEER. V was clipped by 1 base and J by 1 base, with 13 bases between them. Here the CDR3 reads CASSQVIQGSQETQYF. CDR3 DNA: TGCGCCAGCAGCCAAGTTATACAGGGAAGCCAAGAGACCCAGTACTTC.

The CDR3 DNA reads TGCGCCAGCAGCTGGACAGGGGCGTCCTACGAGCAGTACTTC. Translating gives CASSWTGASYEQYF. This chain uses TRBV5-1 with TRBJ2-7, with 9 bases matching TRBD1. CDR3 size: 14 residues. The germline gives CDR1 SGHRS, CDR2 YFSETQ. V gave up 3 bases and J gave up 1 base; unmatched junction bases: 2.

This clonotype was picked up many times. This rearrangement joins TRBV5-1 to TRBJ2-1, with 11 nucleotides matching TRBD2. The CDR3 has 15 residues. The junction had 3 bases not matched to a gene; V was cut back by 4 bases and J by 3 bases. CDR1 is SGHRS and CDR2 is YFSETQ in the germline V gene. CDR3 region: CASSRGLADYNEQFF. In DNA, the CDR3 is TGCGCCAGCAGCAGGGGACTAGCGGACTACAATGAGCAGTTCTTC.

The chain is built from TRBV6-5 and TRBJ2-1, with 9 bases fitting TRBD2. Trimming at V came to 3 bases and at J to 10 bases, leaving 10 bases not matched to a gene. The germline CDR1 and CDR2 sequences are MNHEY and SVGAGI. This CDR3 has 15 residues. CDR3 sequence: CASSYQGTSPSEQFF. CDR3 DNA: TGTGCCAGCAGTTATCAGGGGACTAGCCCGTCCGAGCAGTTCTTC.